This entry describes one TCR beta chain. Its antigen remains unknown. The data were taken from a study of OX40 agonist ivuxolimab in advanced cancers. Study-level background: Hepatocellular carcinoma, melanoma, renal cell or head and neck cancer was diagnosed in the dose-escalation patients. Study results and caveats: In general, CD8+ T cells held more expanded clones than CD4+ did, on average.

This CDR3 is 15 amino acids long. Germline lookup yields CDR1 LNHDA and CDR2 SQIVND (reference sequence). With 10 bases removed from V and 8 bases from J, the gap between germline ends came to 26 bases. Using immunoSEQ multiplex PCR, the repertoire was profiled, and TCRdb retains in-frame clones only, with some absent. The table shows 73,000 or so clones, with around nine tenths occurring only once. The clonotype was recovered from an adult with an advanced solid tumor such as melanoma, head and neck, liver or kidney cancer. V gene TRBV19 combines with J gene TRBJ1-2, with unresolved D. This specimen was CD4+ or CD8+ T cells sorted from blood, taken in a trial of the OX40 agonist ivuxolimab. In nucleotides, the CDR3 is TGTGCCATCCCCCCCCTATTGGGAACGGCCCCGGGCTACACCTTC. Amino acids: CAIPPLLGTAPGYTF. Supplemented by reference TRBV19 and TRBJ1-2, the full variable domain reads DGGITQSPKYLFRKEGQNVTLSCEQNLNHDAMYWYRQDPGQGLRLIYYSQIVNDFQKGDIAEGYSVSREKKESFPLTVTSAQKNPTAFYLCAIPPLLGTAPGYTFGSGTRLTVV.